This TCR beta chain originates from a study of T cell responses to AZD1222 COVID-19 vaccine. Study-wide findings and caveats: Mapped onto spike, vaccine-associated CD4 TCRs spanned it and were dominant at 160-218 and 743-854.

This CDR3 has 14 amino acids. V was clipped by 0 bases and J by 6 bases, with 9 bases between them. Germline V gene data show CDR1 as SGHRS and CDR2 as YFSETQ. As to this clone: Its matching antigen is unknown.

Profiled with immunoSEQ multiplex PCR; TCRdb holds only in-frame clones, not every one. The sample records around 100,000 clones, around 87% being singletons. The rearrangement joins TRBV5-1 to TRBJ2-2, with no clear D. The origin of this receptor is an adult in good health. This material consisted of peripheral blood, taken on day 0 of AZD1222 vaccination. The CDR3 region has the DNA TGCGCCAGCAGCTTGGCCGGGCCCCCCGGGGAGCTGTTTTTT. Translation gives CASSLAGPPGELFF.